Below, one TCR beta chain is given with its context. A single count supports this clone. Its specific antigen is unknown. Per-base quality was not reported, and no clone a single base away is much larger than it. This specimen belongs to a study of radiation and T cells in renal cell carcinoma (dated by TCRdb to about 2020). Study-wide context: In total, fewer than 55 samples underwent TCR beta sequencing: some 25 tumors plus 27 peripheral blood samples. A total of approximately 3,800,000 unique CDR3 nucleotide sequences, encoding 2.5 million to 3 million unique CDR3 amino acid sequences, were found across all 50 or so samples.

The immunoSEQ kit was used, according to the manufacturer's recommendations, to generate TCR beta libraries from genomic DNA. To prepare the libraries, a first multiplex PCR with proprietary primers was run, followed by a second PCR that added unique barcodes, and a bead cleanup was done after each round. A positive control reaction and a negative control reaction, both provided in the kit, were run with every batch of samples. The final libraries were assessed on an Agilent 4200 TapeStation D1000 ScreenTape, pooled by volume, and quantified by qPCR. Sequencing ran on an Illumina NextSeq500 with a MidOutput 150-cycle cartridge, using 156 Read1 and 15 Index1 cycles with kit custom primers. The pooled library was loaded at 0.75 to 1 pM, and approximately 19% PhiX control was spiked in. Per the original workflow: Vendor-processed data were analyzed in R, and a clonotype was defined as all T cells sharing the same CDR3 nucleotide sequence. For clone abundance analyses, frequencies were normalized to the 10,000 most abundant clones in each sample. Before analysis, public T cell clones were removed, and these numbered fewer than six per sample on average. Dominant motifs were analyzed with ImmunoMap using the PAM10 matrix, a gap penalty of 30, and a homology threshold of 0.3, and motifs with a cumulative frequency of at least 0.01 were considered dominant. This immuneACCESS table, as held by TCRdb, lists in-frame sequences with V and J called but not all clones. Of the missing ones, under half trace to an unresolved V gene in checked studies; the others have no known cause. V and J calls plus clone size are reproduced from that table; the DNA served to infer D and trimming. Within this sample are 10,000 to 15,000 clones, with about 65% of them counted one time only. The leading ten clones occupy under 20% of the sample.

Overall results and qualifications from the work: A greater number of dominant CDR3 motifs was detected in irradiated tumors than in control tumors, and a larger share of the repertoire was occupied by these motifs in irradiated tumors than in control tumors. Compared with controls, irradiated tumors had higher TCR clonality, as the top 100 clonotypes made up an average of approximately 50% of the repertoire, versus roughly 43% in nephrectomy-only tumors. Only small tumor regions of roughly 1 g were available, so intratumoral heterogeneity was not captured. With a single-armed trial design, the study had no way to address how radiation dose or scheduling affects the TCR repertoire.

The sample's time point label is to be understood as: tumor resected at nephrectomy. In the paper's terms, the treatment or condition label means: treatment-naive control, cytoreductive nephrectomy. Control tumors came from treatment-naive renal cell carcinoma patients who underwent cytoreductive nephrectomy without prior radiation. All patients had renal cell carcinoma with clear cell pathology. The control tumors sequenced for TCR were resected between the early 2010s and the mid-2010s from roughly twelve males and a handful of females whose median age was roughly 50 years (range about 35 to 85). Tumors were dissociated mechanically, digested with collagenase/hyaluronidase at 37 degrees C, processed in gentleMACS C tubes, and stored in liquid nitrogen. The QIAamp DNA Blood Mini Kit (Qiagen) was used to prepare genomic DNA for TCR sequencing. Only samples passing all quality control checks were included in the analyses.

Counted from cysteine to phenylalanine, this CDR3 has 13 amino acids. The only DNA kept is the CDR3, 39 bases in frame from the first base. Between the V and J ends, shortened by 0 bases and 0 bases respectively, the junction contains 3 bases. For CDR1 and CDR2, the germline V gene lists SGHRS and YFSETQ. The chain is encoded by TRBV5-1 joined to TRBJ1-2; no confident D gene assignment can be made. Sequenced here: tumor tissue, sampled from a patient whose treatment was nephrectomy without radiotherapy. The TCR was taken from a woman older than 75 with renal cell carcinoma. The base sequence is TGCGCCAGCAGCTTGGCAACTAACTATGGCTACACCTTC. This translates into CASSLATNYGYTF. The reference TRBV5-1 and TRBJ1-2 proteins fill in what lies around the CDR3, so the full variable domain reads KAGVTQTPRYLIKTRGQQVTLSCSPISGHRSVSWYQQTPGQGLQFLFEYFSETQRNKGNFPGRFSGRQFSNSRSEMNVSTLELGDSALYLCASSLATNYGYTFGSGTRLTVV.